This section outlines one TCR beta chain sequence together with its context. The antigen this receptor binds is unknown. A read error may explain this, as a much larger clone is one base away. This record comes from a study of T cell repertoires in cytomegalovirus infection (dated by TCRdb to about 2019). Turning to the overall study: The peptide stimulations were aimed at well-studied HLA-B-restricted epitopes as well as recently identified HLA-C-restricted CMV epitopes, whose presentation resists viral immunomodulation. Donor HLA type was relevant to the analysis, because carriage of CMV infection together with the matching HLA type was indicated by public TCR beta signatures.

Study-wide findings and limitations: In the ex vivo response, HLA-C-restricted CMV-specific TCR beta clonotypes were dominant, and in two of eight donors the single most frequent clonotype came from this HLA-C-restricted group. In both this cohort and an independent cohort of 350 or so donors, the cumulative frequency of public TCR beta family members distinguished carriers of CMV infection plus the relevant HLA type.

Including cysteine and phenylalanine, the CDR3 has 16 amino acids. Only the CDR3 DNA stays, 48 bases, in frame from base 1. Between the V and J ends, shortened by 5 bases and 1 base respectively, the junction contains 15 bases. Based on the germline V gene, the CDR1 and CDR2 sequences are SGHTA and FQGNSA. The intended sense of this specimen's treatment or condition label: in vitro stimulation with specific CMV peptide epitopes to enrich CMV-specific T cells. TCRdb records Illumina HiSeq 1500 as the sequencer. The public reads were reprocessed in TCRdb via fastp at Q25 and MiXCR, keeping in-frame beta chains. Each entry is one CDR3 protein sequence, shown with its most common DNA and genes. The sample yields 680,000 or so distinct CDR3 sequences; roughly 33% were counted once. The top ten clones comprise about 18% of the sample.

Sample: cultured PBMCs, taken from culture after CMV antigen stimulation. The source of this sequence is a human donor in good health (CMV status not recorded). Some clones in this sample may be carry-over from other donors' samples. The chain is encoded by TRBV7-2 joined to TRBJ2-4; the D segment could be TRBD1, given 6 matching bases. The CDR3 reads as follows: CASSEMRGTAKNIQYF. The bases are TGTGCCAGCAGCGAAATGAGGGGGACCGCCAAAAACATTCAGTACTTC.